This T cell receptor beta chain stems from a study of cytomegalovirus exposure and HLA in healthy donors. The study's findings and limits: Using a false discovery rate of 0.05, a later analysis showed that some 16,000 TCR beta sequences were associated with HLA alleles. Presence/absence comparisons presumed near-even sequencing depth among donors.

PCR used 60 Vbeta primers and 13 Jbeta primers. The protocol was immunoSEQ multiplex PCR, while the TCRdb copy is restricted to in-frame clones and leaves out a portion. Here the sample spans some 140,000 clones, approximately 64% being singletons. Remarks on this clone: What it binds is unknown.

The CDR3 contains 15 residues. Per germline, CDR1 SGHDT and CDR2 YYEEEE. Deletions cut 4 bases from V and 8 bases from J, with 19 bases between. This chain uses TRBV5-6 with TRBJ2-1; D perhaps matches TRBD1 (5 bases). What was sequenced was PBMCs. The sequence was collected from a woman between 35 and 50 years old in good health and CMV-seronegative. CDR3 amino acids: CASSALQDRGDEQFF. CDR3 DNA sequence: TGTGCCAGCAGCGCCCTACAGGACCGCGGAGATGAGCAGTTCTTC.